This T cell receptor (beta chain) stems from a study of patients and donors after allogeneic stem cell transplantation. This clonotype has a handful of counts. TCRdb reprocessed the RT-PCR reads with MiXCR, giving one entry per CDR3 protein. The table records approximately 150,000 distinct CDR3 sequences, roughly two fifths of them present only once. The receptor's source is a human donor who was either an allogeneic HSCT recipient or a stem cell or donor lymphocyte infusion donor (not recorded which). It is not recorded whose cells these are; they may come from a transplant donor. Sequencing was performed on blood, either unsorted or a sorted T cell fraction (not recorded which).

This CDR3 is CASSVGTGSIPLSYNEQFF. CDR3 sequence (DNA): TGTGCCAGCAGCGTAGGGACAGGGTCTATCCCCCTCTCCTACAATGAGCAGTTCTTC. This chain uses TRBV9 with TRBJ2-1; 8 bases agree with TRBD1. The V and J ends lost 0 bases and 0 bases, in that order; junction bases with no gene match: 11. Germline V gene lookup returns CDR1 SGDLS and CDR2 YYNGEE. The CDR3 sequence is 19 residues long.